Each of the 9 T cell receptor beta chains below was sequenced from the same sample in a study of OX40 agonist ivuxolimab in advanced cancers. The table came from immunoSEQ multiplex PCR; TCRdb's copy has only in-frame clones and leaves some out. The sample lists roughly 21,000 clones, approximately 87% occurring once. The sample was CD4+ or CD8+ T cells sorted from blood, taken in a trial of the OX40 agonist ivuxolimab. The source of these receptors is an adult with an advanced solid tumor such as melanoma, head and neck, liver or kidney cancer.

The rearrangement uses TRBV4-3 and TRBJ1-6; D gene ambiguous. The V end lost 3 bases, the J end lost 6 bases, and 15 bases lay between the germline ends. This CDR3 contains 16 residues. Germline loops: CDR1 LGHNA, CDR2 YSLEER. CDR3 amino acids: CASSQAFDLLNSPLHF. The CDR3 DNA follows: TGCGCCAGCAGCCAGGCCTTTGATCTGCTTAATTCACCCCTCCACTTT.

The chain links TRBV4-1 to TRBJ1-2; D gene unclear. With 1 base removed from V and 0 bases from J, the gap between germline ends came to 12 bases. The length of the CDR3 is 16 residues. Germline values: CDR1 MGHRA, CDR2 YSYEKL. CDR3 in amino acids: CASSQVMTGANYGYTF. CDR3 in DNA: TGCGCCAGCAGCCAAGTTATGACTGGGGCTAACTATGGCTACACCTTC.

This clone was seen only a few times. The rearrangement links TRBV30 to TRBJ1-5; 8 bases are a match to TRBD1. The germline V gene encodes CDR1 GTSNPN and CDR2 SVGIG (reference sequence). The CDR3 sequence is 14 residues long. Trimming took 1 base from V and 6 from J; bases not matched to a gene: 5. This CDR3 reads CAWSETGEGQPQHF. The CDR3 coding sequence is TGTGCCTGGAGTGAGACAGGGGAGGGTCAGCCCCAGCATTTT. The whole variable domain, remainder taken from reference TRBV30 and TRBJ1-5, is SQTIHQWPATLVQPVGSPLSLECTVEGTSNPNLYWYRQAAGRGLQLLFYSVGIGQISSEVPQNLSASRPQDRQFILSSKKLLLSDSGFYLCAWSETGEGQPQHFGDGTRLSIL.

The genes are TRBV4-1 and TRBJ2-7; 8 bases agree with TRBD1. The CDR3 covers 15 residues. The germline CDR1 and CDR2 sequences are MGHRA and YSYEKL. V shed 2 bases, J shed 2 bases, and the junction held 5 bases outside the gene matches. In DNA form, the CDR3 reads TGCGCCAGCAGCCAAAAGACAGGGGCCCCCTACGAGCAGTACTTC. It is translated as CASSQKTGAPYEQYF.

The chain recombines TRBV21-1 with TRBJ2-6; the table's D call, TRBD1, was not checked against the DNA. TRBV21-1 counts as a pseudogene. There are 16 residues in the CDR3. CDR3 region: CASTQLDRAGANVLTF. As DNA, the CDR3 is TGTGCCAGCACCCAGTTGGACAGGGCCGGGGCCAACGTCCTGACTTTC.

V is TRBV6-5 and J is TRBJ1-2; maybe TRBD1 (5 bases). The V and J ends lost 0 bases and 8 bases respectively, with 13 bases between them. The CDR3 is made up of 14 amino acids. Germline CDR1 reads MNHEY; CDR2 reads SVGAGI. The CDR3 sequence: CASSYSHRQSGYTF. The CDR3 coding sequence is TGTGCCAGCAGTTACTCACATAGACAGTCCGGCTACACCTTC.

The genes are TRBV19 and TRBJ2-7; tentative D call: TRBD1 (5 bases). The ends were cut back, 1 base at V and 3 bases at J, with 10 bases in the middle. CDR1 LNHDA and CDR2 SQIVND come from the germline V gene (reference sequence). The CDR3 has 14 amino acids. In DNA form, the CDR3 reads TGTGCCAGTAGTATAGTGGGGCCTTTCTACGAGCAGTACTTC. Translated, it gives CASSIVGPFYEQYF.

The rearrangement joins TRBV9 to TRBJ2-1, with D unclear. The V and J ends lost 4 bases and 2 bases respectively, with 16 bases between them. CDR3 length: 16 amino acids. Germline V lookup: CDR1 SGDLS, CDR2 YYNGEE. The DNA for the CDR3 is TGTGCCAGCAGCCGCGGTATAGTCGCTACCTACAATGAGCAGTTCTTC. Translating gives CASSRGIVATYNEQFF. Full variable domain (missing parts from reference TRBV9 and TRBJ2-1): DSGVTQTPKHLITATGQRVTLRCSPRSGDLSVYWYQQSLDQGLQFLIQYYNGEERAKGNILERFSAQQFPDLHSELNLSSLELGDSALYFCASSRGIVATYNEQFFGPGTRLTVL.

The V call is TRBV27, the J call TRBJ2-5; possibly TRBD2 for D (6 bases). CDR3 length equals 12 residues. V was clipped by 9 bases and J by 5 bases, with 13 bases between them. CDR1 and CDR2 (germline): MNHEY, SMNVEV (reference sequence). Written as DNA, the CDR3 is TGTGCCAGTAGGAGCGGAGGGGAGACCCAGTACTTC. Its protein is CASRSGGETQYF.